The 6 T cell receptor beta chains below come from one sample, sequenced in a study of technical replicates of blood from several donors. Clones were read by immunoSEQ multiplex PCR, and TCRdb kept only the in-frame ones, dropping some. The table shows over 75,000 clones, with approximately 97% occurring only once. The sample consisted of T cells isolated from PBMCs. The receptors come from a human donor in good health.

The chain employs TRBV13 and TRBJ2-7; 9 nucleotides line up with TRBD2. Germline V lookup: CDR1 PRHDT, CDR2 FYEKMQ (reference sequence). The CDR3 spans 14 residues. J gave up 0 bases and V 6 bases, and 3 bases lay outside the gene matches. The CDR3 DNA is TGTGCCAGCAGAGCGGGAGGAAACTCCTACGAGCAGTACTTC. Translated, it gives CASRAGGNSYEQYF. The entire variable domain, with the rest obtained from reference TRBV13 and TRBJ2-7, is as follows: AAGVIQSPRHLIKEKRETATLKCYPIPRHDTVYWYQQGPGQDPQFLISFYEKMQSDKGSIPDRFSAQQFSDYHSELNMSSLELGDSALYFCASRAGGNSYEQYFGPGTRLTVT.

The J gene is TRBJ2-7, the V gene TRBV11-2, with 7 bases aligning to TRBD1. The V gene end was trimmed by 5 bases and the J gene end by 5 bases; junction bases not matched to a gene: 9. This CDR3 is 14 amino acids long. Germline V gene data show CDR1 as SGHAT and CDR2 as FQNNGV. The CDR3 DNA reads as TGTGCCAGCAGCGCCTCCGGGACAGATAACGAGCAGTACTTC. Translated: CASSASGTDNEQYF.

This chain connects TRBV27 to TRBJ2-7; the match to TRBD1 covers 8 bases. Losses at the gene ends were 4 bases for V and 2 bases for J; bases not matched to a gene: 7. Germline CDR1 reads MNHEY; CDR2 reads SMNVEV (reference sequence). The CDR3 is 15 residues long. The CDR3 is CASSSAGTGAYEQYF. As DNA, the CDR3 is TGTGCCAGCAGTTCTGCCGGGACAGGAGCCTACGAGCAGTACTTC.

This chain joins TRBV12-5 and TRBJ1-1; a possible D gene is TRBD1 (5 bases). Per the germline V gene, CDR1 is LGHNT and CDR2 is FRNRAP. The CDR3 is 15 amino acids. V lost 2 bases and J lost 1, with 11 bases in between. CDR3 sequence reads: CASGLSGGGNTEAFF. In DNA, the CDR3 is TGTGCTAGTGGTTTGAGCGGGGGTGGGAACACTGAAGCTTTCTTT. The variable domain in full, completed from reference TRBV12-5 and TRBJ1-1, reads DARVTQTPRHKVTEMGQEVTMRCQPILGHNTVFWYRQTMMQGLELLAYFRNRAPLDDSGMPKDRFSAEMPDATLATLKIQPSEPRDSAVYFCASGLSGGGNTEAFFGQGTRLTVV.

The V call is TRBV2, the J call TRBJ2-1, with 7 bases fitting TRBD2. The length of the CDR3 is 15 residues. Germline V gene data show CDR1 as SNHLY and CDR2 as FYNNEI. V lost 3 bases, J lost 5 bases, and 7 bases stayed unmatched. CDR3 DNA: TGTGCCAGCAGTGAGACCGGACTAGGCAACAATGAGCAGTTCTTC. Its translation is CASSETGLGNNEQFF.

The gene calls are TRBV25-1 and TRBJ1-5; no reliable D call. CDR1 is MGHDK and CDR2 is SYGVNS in the germline V gene. Trimming removed 2 bases at V and 0 bases at J, with 8 bases between. The CDR3 covers 15 residues. CDR3 protein: CASSERASSNQPQHF. The DNA of the CDR3 is TGTGCCAGCAGTGAAAGAGCTTCTAGCAATCAGCCCCAGCATTTT.